What follows is one TCR beta chain and its context. Sequencing used immunoSEQ multiplex PCR; TCRdb keeps in-frame clones, though not all of them. The repertoire includes some 220,000 clones, roughly 80% of them detected once, and 1.3% sits in the top ten. This sample stems from a study of blood T cell repertoires in COVID-19. Study context: Acute and convalescent COVID-19 samples came from the United States, Italy and Spain. PBMCs, B-cell-depleted T cells, or T cells provided the cDNA or gDNA that made up the material.

CDR1 SGHRS and CDR2 YFSETQ come from the germline V gene. J was trimmed by 2 bases and V by 0 bases; bases with no gene match: 8. The CDR3 loop spans 16 amino acids. Participants were aged about 18 to 100 years from about 25 US areas. Participants' own reports of clinical history determined their cohort assignment. The receptor was isolated from a woman between 40 and 55 years old with acute COVID-19. Sequencing input: PBMCs or T cells enriched from blood (not recorded which). The chain couples TRBV5-1 to TRBJ2-7; the match to TRBD1 covers 7 bases. The CDR3 nucleotides read TGCGCCAGCAGCTTGGTTCCGGGACAGCCGCCCTACGAGCAGTACTTC. Amino acid sequence: CASSLVPGQPPYEQYF.